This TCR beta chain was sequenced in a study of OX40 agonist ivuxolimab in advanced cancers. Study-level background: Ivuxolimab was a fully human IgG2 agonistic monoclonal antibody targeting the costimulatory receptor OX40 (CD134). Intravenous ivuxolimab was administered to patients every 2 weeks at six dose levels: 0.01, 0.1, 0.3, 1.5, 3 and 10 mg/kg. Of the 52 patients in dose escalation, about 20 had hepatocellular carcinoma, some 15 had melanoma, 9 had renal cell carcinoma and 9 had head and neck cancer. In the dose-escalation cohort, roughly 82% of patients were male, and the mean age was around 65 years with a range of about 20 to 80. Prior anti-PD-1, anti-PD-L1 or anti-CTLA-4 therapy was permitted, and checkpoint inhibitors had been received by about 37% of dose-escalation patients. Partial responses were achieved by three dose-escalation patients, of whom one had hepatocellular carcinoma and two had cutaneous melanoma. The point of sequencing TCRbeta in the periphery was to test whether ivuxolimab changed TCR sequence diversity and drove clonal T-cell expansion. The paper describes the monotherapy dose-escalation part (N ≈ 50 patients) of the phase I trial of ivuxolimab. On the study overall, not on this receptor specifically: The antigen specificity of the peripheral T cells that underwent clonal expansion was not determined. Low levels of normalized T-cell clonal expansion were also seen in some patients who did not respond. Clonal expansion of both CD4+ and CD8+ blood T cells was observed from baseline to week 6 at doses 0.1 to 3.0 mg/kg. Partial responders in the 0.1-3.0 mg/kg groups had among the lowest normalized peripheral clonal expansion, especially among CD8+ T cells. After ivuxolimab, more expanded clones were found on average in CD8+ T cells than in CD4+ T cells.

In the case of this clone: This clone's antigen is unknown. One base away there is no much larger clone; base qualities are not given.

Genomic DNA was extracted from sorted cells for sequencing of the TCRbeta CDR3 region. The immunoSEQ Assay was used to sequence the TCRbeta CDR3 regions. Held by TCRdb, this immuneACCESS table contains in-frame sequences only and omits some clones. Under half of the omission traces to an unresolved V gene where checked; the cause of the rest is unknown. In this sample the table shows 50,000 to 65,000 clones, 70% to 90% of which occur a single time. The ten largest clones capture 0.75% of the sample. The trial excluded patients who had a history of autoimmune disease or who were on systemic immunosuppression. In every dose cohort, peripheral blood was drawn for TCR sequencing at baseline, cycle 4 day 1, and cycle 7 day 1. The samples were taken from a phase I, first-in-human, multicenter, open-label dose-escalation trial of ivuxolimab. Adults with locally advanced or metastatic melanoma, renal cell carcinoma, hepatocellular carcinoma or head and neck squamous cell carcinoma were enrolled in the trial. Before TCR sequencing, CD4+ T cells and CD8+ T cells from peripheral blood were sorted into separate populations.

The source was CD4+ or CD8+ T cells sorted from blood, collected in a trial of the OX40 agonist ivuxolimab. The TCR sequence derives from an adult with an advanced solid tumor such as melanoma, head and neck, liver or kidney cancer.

The CDR3 region reads CASSSGTGFGFYGYTF. The bases are TGTGCCAGCAGTTCCGGGACAGGGTTTGGATTCTATGGCTACACCTTC. This chain is built from TRBV2 and TRBJ1-2, with 9 bases aligning to TRBD1. Reading from cysteine to phenylalanine, the CDR3 counts 16 amino acids. CDR3 DNA only is kept here, 48 bases in frame from base 1. CDR1 and CDR2, per the germline V gene, are SNHLY and FYNNEI. V lost 5 bases and J lost 4 bases, and the count of bases not matched to a germline gene is 11. Reference TRBV2 and TRBJ1-2 genes cover what lies past the CDR3, so the full variable domain is EPEVTQTPSHQVTQMGQEVILRCVPISNHLYFYWYRQILGQKVEFLVSFYNNEISEKSEIFDDQFSVERPDGSNFTLKIRSTKLEDSAMYFCASSSGTGFGFYGYTFGSGTRLTVV.